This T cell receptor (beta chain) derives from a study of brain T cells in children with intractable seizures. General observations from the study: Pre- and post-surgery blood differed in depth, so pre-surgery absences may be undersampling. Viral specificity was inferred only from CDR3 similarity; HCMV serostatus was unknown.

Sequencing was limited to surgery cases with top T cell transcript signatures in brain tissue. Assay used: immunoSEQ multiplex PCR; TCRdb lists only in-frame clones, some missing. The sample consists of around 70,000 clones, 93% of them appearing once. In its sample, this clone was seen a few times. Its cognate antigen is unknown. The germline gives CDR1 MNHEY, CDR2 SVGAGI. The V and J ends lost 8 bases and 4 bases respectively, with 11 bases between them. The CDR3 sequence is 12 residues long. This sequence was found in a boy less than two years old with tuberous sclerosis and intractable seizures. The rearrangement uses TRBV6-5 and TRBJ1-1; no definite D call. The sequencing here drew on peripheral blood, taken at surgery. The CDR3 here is CASQLEGTEAFF. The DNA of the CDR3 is TGTGCCAGCCAACTCGAGGGCACTGAAGCTTTCTTT.